These T cell receptor beta chains were read from a single sample in a study of blood T cell repertoires in COVID-19. The data were produced by immunoSEQ multiplex PCR, yet TCRdb's version contains in-frame clones alone and is incomplete. The sample lists approximately 300,000 clones, around 87% occurring once. Input material: peripheral blood. The receptors derive from a young man with active or convalescent COVID-19. The CDR3 runs from the conserved cysteine through the conserved F or W.

TRBV27 | CASRDRLYEQYF
TRBV21-1 | CASSPDNLAEAFF
TRBV24-1 | CATSDGLARNTSYNEQFF
TRBV27 | CASRWGEYYNEQFF
TRBV27 | CASSTGGHTGELFF
TRBV6-2/TRBV6-3 | CASSPWRGQATEAFF
TRBV10-3 | CATRDTSNYGYTF
TRBV6-1 | CASSEALRPRSPLLHF
TRBV15 | CATSRDRLLRVQYF
TRBV6-1 | CASSEAPSGHYEQYF
TRBV5-1 | CASSSGSGGAGNEQFF
TRBV4-1 | CASSQVWGMEGSPLHF
TRBV5-1 | CASSFEGNTIYF
TRBV18 | CASSPDRAQETQYF
TRBV24-1 | CATSDSRQGPQHF
TRBV6-1 | CASSEQGRGYNEQFF
TRBV19 | CASSSGANYNEQFF
TRBV5-1 | CASSPHASGGGGEKLFF
TRBV5-6 | CASSLHLAGRYTGELFF
TRBV28 | CASSFSRGQGYTF
TRBV5-6 | CASSWRTGVTEAFF
TRBV11-2 | CASSLGEAQYF
TRBV10-2 | CASSDYRPYNEQFF
TRBV7-6 | CASSLGGENQPQHF
TRBV9 | CASSGAQGKQYF
TRBV11-2 | CASAPATGPNTQYF
TRBV19 | CASSSGQRSGNTIYF
TRBV14 | CASSLSSYNSPLHF
TRBV4-1 | CASSQEKARGLLATNEKLFF
TRBV27 | CASGGLASYEQYF
TRBV7-2 | CASSFSLVGENIQYF
TRBV12-5 | CASGFLPQGFFDEQFF
TRBV4-3 | CASSQENRNYEKLFF
TRBV18 | CASSLDRRQSYEQYF
TRBV12-5 | CASGLWGGDQPQHF
TRBV5-4 | CASSGDRSDTQYF
TRBV11-2 | CASSSWREGLYEQFF
TRBV18 | CASSPPSLAKNIQYF
TRBV15 | CATSSDSSGANVLTF
TRBV6-6 | CASRPGQSQETQYF
TRBV28 | CASSFIQGSVSEKLFF
TRBV5-1 | CASSLAGLAGARHEQYF
TRBV19 | CASSYSTEQFF
TRBV4-1 | CASSIQAQGNTEAFF
TRBV18 | CASSRTGGSNEQYF
TRBV13 | CASSPATGLAKNIQYF
TRBV27 | CASSFGFGTSSTDTQYF
TRBV6-5 | CASSRRDREDYGYTF